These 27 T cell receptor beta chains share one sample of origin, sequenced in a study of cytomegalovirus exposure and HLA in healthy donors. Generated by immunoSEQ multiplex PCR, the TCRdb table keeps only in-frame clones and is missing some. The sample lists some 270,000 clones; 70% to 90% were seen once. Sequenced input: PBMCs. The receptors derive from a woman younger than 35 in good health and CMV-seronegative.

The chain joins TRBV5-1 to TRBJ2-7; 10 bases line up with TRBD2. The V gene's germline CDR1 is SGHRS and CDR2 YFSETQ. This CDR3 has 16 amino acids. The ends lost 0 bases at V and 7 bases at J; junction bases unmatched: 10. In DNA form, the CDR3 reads TGCGCCAGCAGCTTGGAACTAGCGGGATTCTCACGAGAGCAGTACTTC. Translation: CASSLELAGFSREQYF.

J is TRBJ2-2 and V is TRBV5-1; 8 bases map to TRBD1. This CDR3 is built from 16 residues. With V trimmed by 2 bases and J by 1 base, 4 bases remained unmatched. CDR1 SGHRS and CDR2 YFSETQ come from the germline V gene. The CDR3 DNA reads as TGCGCCAGCAGCTTAATGGGGACAGGGAACACCGGGGAGCTGTTTTTT. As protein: CASSLMGTGNTGELFF.

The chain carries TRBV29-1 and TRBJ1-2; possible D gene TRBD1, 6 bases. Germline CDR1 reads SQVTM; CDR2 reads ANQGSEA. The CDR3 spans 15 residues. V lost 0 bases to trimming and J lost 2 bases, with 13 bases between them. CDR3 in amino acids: CSVEDESQGNYGYTF. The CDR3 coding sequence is TGCAGCGTTGAAGATGAGTCTCAGGGGAACTATGGCTACACCTTC.

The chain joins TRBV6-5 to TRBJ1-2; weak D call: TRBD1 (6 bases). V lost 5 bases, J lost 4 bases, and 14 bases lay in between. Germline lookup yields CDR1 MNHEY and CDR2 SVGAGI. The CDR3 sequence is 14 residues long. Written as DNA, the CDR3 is TGTGCCAGCAGTCTTAGCACAGGGAGCTATGGCTACACCTTC. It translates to CASSLSTGSYGYTF.

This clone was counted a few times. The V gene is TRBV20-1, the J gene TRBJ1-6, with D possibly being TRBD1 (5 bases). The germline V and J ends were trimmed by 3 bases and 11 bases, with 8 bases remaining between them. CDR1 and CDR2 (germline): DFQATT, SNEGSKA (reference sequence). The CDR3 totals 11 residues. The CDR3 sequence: CSASGGTPLHF. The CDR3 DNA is TGCAGTGCTAGTGGGGGGACACCCCTCCACTTT.

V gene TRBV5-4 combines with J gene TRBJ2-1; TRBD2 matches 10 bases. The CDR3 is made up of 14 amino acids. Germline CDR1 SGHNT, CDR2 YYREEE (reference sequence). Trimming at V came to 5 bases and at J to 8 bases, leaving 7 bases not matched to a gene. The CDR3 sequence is CASRGASGGYEQFF. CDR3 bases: TGTGCCAGCAGGGGAGCTAGCGGGGGCTATGAGCAGTTCTTC.

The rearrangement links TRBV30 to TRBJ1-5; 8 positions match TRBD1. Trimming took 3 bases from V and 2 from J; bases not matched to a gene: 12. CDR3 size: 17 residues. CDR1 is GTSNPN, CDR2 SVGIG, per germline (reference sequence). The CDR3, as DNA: TGTGCCTGGAGACGGAGAACAGGGGGGATAGGCAATCAGCCCCAGCATTTT. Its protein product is CAWRRRTGGIGNQPQHF.

The CDR3 nucleotides are TGTGCCACTGGCTTCGCGGCTCAAGAGACCCAGTACTTC. It yields the protein CATGFAAQETQYF. The V and J genes are TRBV10-3 and TRBJ2-5, with unresolved D. Germline V lookup: CDR1 ENHRY, CDR2 SYGVKD. V dropped 10 bases and J dropped 2 bases, with 14 bases sitting between them. The CDR3 consists of 13 residues.

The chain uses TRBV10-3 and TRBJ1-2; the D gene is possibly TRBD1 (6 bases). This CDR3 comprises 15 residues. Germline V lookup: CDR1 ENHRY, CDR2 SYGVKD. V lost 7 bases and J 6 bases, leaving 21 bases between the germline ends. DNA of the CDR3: TGTGCCATCACCGGGGCCCCAGGACAGACTCATGGCTACACCTTC. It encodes CAITGAPGQTHGYTF.

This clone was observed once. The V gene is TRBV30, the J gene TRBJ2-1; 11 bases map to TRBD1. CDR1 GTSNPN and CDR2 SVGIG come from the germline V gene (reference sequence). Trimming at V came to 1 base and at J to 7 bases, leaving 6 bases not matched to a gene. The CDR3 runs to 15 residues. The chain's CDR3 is CAWSDGQGARNEQFF. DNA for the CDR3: TGTGCCTGGAGTGATGGACAGGGGGCGCGAAATGAGCAGTTCTTC.

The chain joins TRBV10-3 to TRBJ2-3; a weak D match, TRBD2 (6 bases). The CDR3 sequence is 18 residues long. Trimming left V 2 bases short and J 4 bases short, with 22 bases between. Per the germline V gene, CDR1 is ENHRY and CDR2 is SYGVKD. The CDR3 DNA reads TGTGCCATCAGTGAGCACAACCCTAGCGATTCCATGGCAGATACGCAGTATTTT. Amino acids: CAISEHNPSDSMADTQYF.

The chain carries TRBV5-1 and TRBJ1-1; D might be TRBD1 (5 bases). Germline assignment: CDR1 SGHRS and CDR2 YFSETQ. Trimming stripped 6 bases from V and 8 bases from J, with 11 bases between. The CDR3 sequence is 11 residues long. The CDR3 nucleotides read TGCGCCAGCAAAAGGGGTCCGGAAGCTTTCTTT. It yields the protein CASKRGPEAFF. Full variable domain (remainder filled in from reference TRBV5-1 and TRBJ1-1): KAGVTQTPRYLIKTRGQQVTLSCSPISGHRSVSWYQQTPGQGLQFLFEYFSETQRNKGNFPGRFSGRQFSNSRSEMNVSTLELGDSALYLCASKRGPEAFFGQGTRLTVV.

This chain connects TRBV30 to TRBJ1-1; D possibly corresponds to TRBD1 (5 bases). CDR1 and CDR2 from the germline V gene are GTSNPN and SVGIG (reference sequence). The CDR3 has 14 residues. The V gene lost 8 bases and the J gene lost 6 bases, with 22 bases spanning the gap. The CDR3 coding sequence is TGTGCCGGCCATGGGGCTGTTAATTTTGCTGAAGCTTTCTTT. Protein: CAGHGAVNFAEAFF.

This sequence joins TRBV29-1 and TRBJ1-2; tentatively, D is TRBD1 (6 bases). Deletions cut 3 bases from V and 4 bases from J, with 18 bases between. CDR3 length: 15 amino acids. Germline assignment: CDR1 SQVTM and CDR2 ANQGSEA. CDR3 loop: CSVDKTGHDFYGYTF. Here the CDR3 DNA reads TGCAGCGTTGATAAGACGGGACACGATTTCTATGGCTACACCTTC.

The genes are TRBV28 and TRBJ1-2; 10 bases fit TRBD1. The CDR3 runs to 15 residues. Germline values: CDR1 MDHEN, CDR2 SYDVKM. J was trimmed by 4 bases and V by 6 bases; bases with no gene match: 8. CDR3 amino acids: CASRRQGAPSYGYTF. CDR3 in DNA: TGTGCCAGCAGGAGACAGGGGGCGCCTTCCTATGGCTACACCTTC.

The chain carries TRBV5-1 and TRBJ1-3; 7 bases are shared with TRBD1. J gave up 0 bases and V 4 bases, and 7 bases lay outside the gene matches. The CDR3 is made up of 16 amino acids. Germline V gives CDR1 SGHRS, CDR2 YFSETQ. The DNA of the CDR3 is TGCGCCAGCAGCGAGGGGGCCACCTCCTCTGGAAACACCATATATTTT. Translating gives CASSEGATSSGNTIYF.

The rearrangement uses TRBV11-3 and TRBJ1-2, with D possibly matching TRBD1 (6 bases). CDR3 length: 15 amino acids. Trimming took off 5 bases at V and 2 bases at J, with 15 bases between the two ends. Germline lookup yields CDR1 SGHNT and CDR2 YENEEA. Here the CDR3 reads CASSPDGQINYGYTF. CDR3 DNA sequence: TGTGCCAGCAGCCCCGATGGACAGATCAACTATGGCTACACCTTC.

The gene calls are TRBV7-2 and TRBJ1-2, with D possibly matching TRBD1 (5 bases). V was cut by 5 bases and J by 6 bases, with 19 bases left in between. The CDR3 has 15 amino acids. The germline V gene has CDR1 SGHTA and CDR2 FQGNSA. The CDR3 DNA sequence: TGTGCCAGCAGCACCCGCAGGGTCACAAAGGATGGCTACACCTTC. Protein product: CASSTRRVTKDGYTF.

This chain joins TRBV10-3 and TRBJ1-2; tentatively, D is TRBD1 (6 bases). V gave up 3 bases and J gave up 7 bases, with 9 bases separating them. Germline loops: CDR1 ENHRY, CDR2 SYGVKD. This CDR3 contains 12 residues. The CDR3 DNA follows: TGTGCCATCAGTGACAGGGGCCCTGGCTACACCTTC. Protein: CAISDRGPGYTF.

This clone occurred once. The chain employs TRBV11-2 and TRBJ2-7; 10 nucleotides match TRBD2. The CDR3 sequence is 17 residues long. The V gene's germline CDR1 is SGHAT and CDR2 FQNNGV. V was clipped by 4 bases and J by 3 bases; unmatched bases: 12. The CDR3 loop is CASSSLRRASGSYEQYF. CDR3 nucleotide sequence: TGTGCCAGCAGCTCCCTTAGGCGGGCTAGCGGGAGCTACGAGCAGTACTTC.

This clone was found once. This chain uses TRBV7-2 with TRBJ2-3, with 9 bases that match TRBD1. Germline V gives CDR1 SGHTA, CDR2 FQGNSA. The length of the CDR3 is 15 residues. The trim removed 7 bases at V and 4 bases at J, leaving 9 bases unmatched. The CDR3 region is CASIDRGSSADTQYF. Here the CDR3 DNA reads TGTGCCAGCATCGACAGGGGGAGTTCAGCAGATACGCAGTATTTT. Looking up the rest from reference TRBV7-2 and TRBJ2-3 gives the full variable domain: GAGVSQSPSNKVTEKGKDVELRCDPISGHTALYWYRQSLGQGLEFLIYFQGNSAPDKSGLPSDRFSAERTGGSVSTLTIQRTQQEDSAVYLCASIDRGSSADTQYFGPGTRLTVL.

CDR3 sequence reads: CASSYRAQSNLNEQYF. The CDR3 nucleotides read TGTGCCAGCAGCTACAGAGCCCAAAGTAACCTGAACGAGCAGTACTTC. The gene calls are TRBV7-6 and TRBJ2-7, with unresolved D. The V and J ends lost 4 bases and 5 bases respectively, with 21 bases between them. The CDR3 is 16 amino acids. CDR1 and CDR2 (germline): SGHVS, FNYEAQ.

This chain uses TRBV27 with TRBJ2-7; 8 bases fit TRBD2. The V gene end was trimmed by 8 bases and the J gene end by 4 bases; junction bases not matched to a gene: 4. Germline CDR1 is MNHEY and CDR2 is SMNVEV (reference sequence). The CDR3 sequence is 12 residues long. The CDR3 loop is CASGTSYYEQYF. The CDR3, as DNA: TGTGCCAGCGGGACTAGTTATTACGAGCAGTACTTC.

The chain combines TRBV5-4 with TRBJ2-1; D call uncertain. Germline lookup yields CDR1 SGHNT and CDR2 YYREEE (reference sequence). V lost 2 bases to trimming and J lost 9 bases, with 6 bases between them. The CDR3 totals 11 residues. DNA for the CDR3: TGTGCCAGCAGCTTATCCGTTGAGCAGTTCTTC. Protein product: CASSLSVEQFF.

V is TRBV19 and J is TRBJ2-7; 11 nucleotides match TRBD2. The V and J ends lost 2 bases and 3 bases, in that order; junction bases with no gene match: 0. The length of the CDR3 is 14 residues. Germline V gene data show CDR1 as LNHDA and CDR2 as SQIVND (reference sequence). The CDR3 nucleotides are TGTGCCAGTAGTATAACTAGCGGGAGCTACGAGCAGTACTTC. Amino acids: CASSITSGSYEQYF.

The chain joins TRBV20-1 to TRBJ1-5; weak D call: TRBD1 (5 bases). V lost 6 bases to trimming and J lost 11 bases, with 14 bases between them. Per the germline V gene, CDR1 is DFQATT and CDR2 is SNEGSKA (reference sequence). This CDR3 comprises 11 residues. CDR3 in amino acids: CSAPGQSSQHF. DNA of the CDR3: TGCAGTGCCCCTGGACAATCCTCCCAGCATTTT.

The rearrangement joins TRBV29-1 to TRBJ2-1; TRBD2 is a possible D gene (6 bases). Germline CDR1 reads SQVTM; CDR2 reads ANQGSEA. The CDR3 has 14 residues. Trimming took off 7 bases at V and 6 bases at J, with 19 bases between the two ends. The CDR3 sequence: CSAQEGLVSNEQFF. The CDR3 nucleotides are TGCAGCGCTCAGGAGGGGCTAGTTAGCAATGAGCAGTTCTTC.